The 30 T cell receptor beta chains listed next were all sequenced from one sample in a study of Graves' ophthalmopathy and Graves' hyperthyroidism. For repertoire sequencing, the TCR beta CDR3 regions were amplified from RNA transcripts. Scientists carried out first-round RT-PCR using HTBI primers and then a second-round multiplex PCR. TCRdb passed the multiplex PCR reads through MiXCR, listing each CDR3 protein once. The sample consists of around 1,200,000 distinct CDR3 sequences, less than 45% of them appearing once. Source material: peripheral blood or thyroid tissue (not recorded which). The source is an adult man with Graves' hyperthyroidism.

On this clonotype itself: It is unclear where the CDR3 begins or ends on the DNA, so no DNA is shown, and the CDR3 is as TCRdb lists it. This rearrangement joins TRBV15 to TRBJ2-5; TRBD2 reflects the table's D call only, with no check against the DNA. Germline CDR1 and CDR2: LNHNV and YYDKDF (reference sequence). The CDR3 is made up of 14 amino acids, end residues included. The CDR3 here is CAAARGGVEETQYF.

This clonotype was detected a few times. The chain employs TRBV6-5 and TRBJ2-7; TRBD2 matches at 13 bases. The CDR3 contains 16 residues. Trimming removed 6 bases from V and 1 base from J; junction bases left unmatched: 6. Germline CDR1 reads MNHEY; CDR2 reads SVGAGI. The CDR3 bases are TGTGCCAGCAGGCCTCGGACTAGCGGGAGTTCCTACGAGCAGTACTTC. Translation: CASRPRTSGSSYEQYF.

This clonotype was recorded many times. The chain uses TRBV11-2 and TRBJ1-6; D is uncertain. CDR1 is SGHAT and CDR2 is FQNNGV in the germline V gene. The CDR3 is 15 residues long. The V and J ends lost 6 bases and 5 bases respectively, with 14 bases between them. The CDR3 protein is CASRGTVQNNSPLHF. In nucleotides, the CDR3 is TGTGCCAGCAGGGGAACGGTACAGAATAATTCACCCCTCCACTTT.

The genes are TRBV20-1 and TRBJ1-5; the D gene is possibly TRBD1 (6 bases). The CDR3 length is 11 residues. The V gene's germline CDR1 is DFQATT and CDR2 SNEGSKA (reference sequence). V was shortened by 3 bases and J by 10 bases, with 10 bases between the two germline ends. CDR3 nucleotides: TGCAGTGCTAGCCAGGGGAGACCCCAGCATTTT. Translating it yields CSASQGRPQHF.

This chain joins TRBV6-1 and TRBJ2-5; possible D gene TRBD2, 6 bases. The V gene lost 2 bases and the J gene lost 3 bases, with 10 bases spanning the gap. This CDR3 has 14 amino acids. Germline V gene sequence: CDR1 MNHNS, CDR2 SASEGT. The CDR3: CASSEPPGEETQYF. DNA of the CDR3: TGTGCCAGCAGTGAACCCCCGGGAGAAGAGACCCAGTACTTC.

This clonotype was observed at least ten times. DNA of the CDR3: TGTGCCACCAGCAGAGACAGGCCTGCAACTAATGAAAAACTGTTTTTT. Translated, it gives CATSRDRPATNEKLFF. This chain connects TRBV15 to TRBJ1-4; D is uncertain. Trimming took off 0 bases at V and 0 bases at J, with 8 bases between the two ends. CDR3 length: 16 amino acids. CDR1 LNHNV and CDR2 YYDKDF come from the germline V gene (reference sequence).

The chain carries TRBV10-3 and TRBJ2-5; tentatively, D is TRBD1 or TRBD2 (5 bases each). Germline CDR1 ENHRY, CDR2 SYGVKD. V dropped 2 bases and J dropped 4 bases, with 8 bases sitting between them. CDR3 size: 13 residues. As DNA, the CDR3 is TGTGCCATCAGTGAGGAGGGGTCAGAGACCCAGTACTTC. Translation gives CAISEEGSETQYF.

V is TRBV7-9 and J is TRBJ2-7; TRBD2 might be the D (7 bases). Germline V CDR1 and CDR2: SEHNR, FQNEAQ (reference sequence). The CDR3 is made up of 14 amino acids. Trimming took 6 bases from V and 2 from J, leaving 14 bases between them. CDR3 in amino acids: CASRLGGDTYEQYF. The CDR3, as DNA: TGTGCCAGCAGGTTGGGGGGGGACACCTACGAGCAGTACTTC.

This clonotype came up a few times. This chain links TRBV20-1 with TRBJ1-5; D possibly corresponds to TRBD1 (6 bases). This CDR3 is 16 amino acids long. Per germline, CDR1 DFQATT and CDR2 SNEGSKA (reference sequence). With 6 bases removed from V and 2 bases from J, the gap between germline ends came to 20 bases. The CDR3 bases are TGCAGTGCGGCCTTACAGGGACGCTGGGGCAATCAGCCCCAGCATTTT. It specifies CSAALQGRWGNQPQHF.

There are many counts of this clonotype. The chain recombines TRBV9 with TRBJ1-5; weak D call: TRBD1 (6 bases). The germline V and J ends were trimmed by 3 bases and 6 bases, with 13 bases remaining between them. The CDR3 is 14 residues long. The germline V gene encodes CDR1 SGDLS and CDR2 YYNGEE. The CDR3 nucleotides read TGTGCCAGCAGCGCCGGACAGTCTAGTCAGCCCCAGCATTTT. Translated: CASSAGQSSQPQHF.

This chain uses TRBV11-2 with TRBJ2-2, with 9 bases that match TRBD2. V shed 4 bases, J shed 5 bases, and the junction held 5 bases outside the gene matches. This CDR3 spans 15 amino acids. Germline CDR1 reads SGHAT; CDR2 reads FQNNGV. The CDR3 DNA sequence: TGTGCCAGCAGCTCACGACTAGCGGAGACCGGGGAGCTGTTTTTT. It specifies CASSSRLAETGELFF.

A word on this clonotype: The conserved phenylalanine or tryptophan normally closing the CDR3 is absent here, so this likely arose from a read error. Because the CDR3's place on the DNA is in doubt, the DNA is left out and the CDR3 is given as listed by TCRdb. This chain connects TRBV7-8 to TRBJ2-7; the DNA was not used to check the table's D call, TRBD2. From germline, CDR1 is SGHVS and CDR2 FQNEAQ. A total of 8 residues make up the CDR3, ends included. The CDR3 sequence: CASSALAG.

This chain links TRBV7-9 with TRBJ2-7, with 10 bases lining up with TRBD2. The CDR3 covers 16 residues. J gave up 5 bases and V 1 base, and 8 bases lay outside the gene matches. In germline, CDR1 is SEHNR, CDR2 FQNEAQ (reference sequence). CDR3 in amino acids: CASSLETRLAGDEQYF. CDR3 nucleotides: TGTGCCAGCAGCTTAGAGACTCGGCTAGCGGGAGACGAGCAGTACTTC.

Many counts were recorded for this clonotype. The J gene is TRBJ2-5, the V gene TRBV3-1; D is unclear. Trimming removed 6 bases from V and 2 bases from J, with 10 bases in between. The CDR3 runs 13 residues. Germline CDR1 and CDR2: LGHDT and YNNKEL (reference sequence). CDR3: CASRLTGQETQYF. CDR3 DNA sequence: TGTGCCAGCAGACTGACTGGACAAGAGACCCAGTACTTC.

This clonotype was detected ten times or more. The chain links TRBV7-9 to TRBJ2-2, with 7 bases lining up with TRBD1. The CDR3 is made up of 14 amino acids. Germline V gene sequence: CDR1 SEHNR, CDR2 FQNEAQ (reference sequence). J gave up 4 bases and V 7 bases, and 6 bases lay outside the gene matches. The CDR3 protein is CASTTDRATGELFF. CDR3 in DNA: TGTGCCAGCACAACCGACAGGGCCACCGGGGAGCTGTTTTTT.

For this clonotype: It is unclear where the CDR3 begins or ends on the DNA, so no DNA is shown, and the CDR3 is as TCRdb lists it. The V and J genes are TRBV7-2 and TRBJ2-7; the DNA was not compared with TRBD2, the D call given in the table. With termini counted, the CDR3 has 21 amino acids. Germline assignment: CDR1 SGHTA and CDR2 FQGNSA. CDR3 sequence: CASSFYICSAKGLAGSYEQYF.

This clonotype was counted ten times or more. V usage is TRBV29-1 and J usage is TRBJ2-5; D remains unclear. In germline, CDR1 is SQVTM, CDR2 ANQGSEA. V was pared by 4 bases and J by 5 bases, with 11 bases between. This CDR3 has 12 amino acids. This CDR3 is CSVGVKSETQYF. CDR3 nucleotides: TGCAGCGTTGGCGTAAAGTCGGAGACCCAGTACTTC.

This clonotype was observed many times. CDR3 amino acids: CASSSLGGTQYF. The CDR3, as DNA: TGTGCCAGCAGCTCCCTGGGGGGGACCCAGTACTTC. This chain connects TRBV7-6 to TRBJ2-5, with D perhaps TRBD2 (6 bases). The germline V gene has CDR1 SGHVS and CDR2 FNYEAQ. The CDR3 is 12 residues long. Trimming removed 4 bases at V and 7 bases at J, with 10 bases between.

The chain has TRBV20-1 and TRBJ1-1; D is unresolved. This CDR3 has 12 residues. Germline V gene lookup returns CDR1 DFQATT and CDR2 SNEGSKA (reference sequence). Trimming left V 4 bases short and J 3 bases short, with 9 bases between. The CDR3 nucleotides are TGCAGTGCTACCGAGCAGGACACTGAAGCTTTCTTT. As protein: CSATEQDTEAFF.

The chain employs TRBV5-6 and TRBJ2-5; D call uncertain. Germline V CDR1 and CDR2: SGHDT, YYEEEE. Trimming took 0 bases from V and 3 from J, leaving 6 bases between them. The CDR3 runs to 13 residues. DNA for the CDR3: TGTGCCAGCAGCTTGGTCATCGAAGAGACCCAGTACTTC. It specifies CASSLVIEETQYF.

V is TRBV6-6 and J is TRBJ1-5; tentatively, D is TRBD1 (5 bases). V lost 11 bases and J 2 bases, leaving 13 bases between the germline ends. Per the germline V gene, CDR1 is MNHNY and CDR2 is SVGAGI (reference sequence). This CDR3 region has 13 residues. CDR3 protein: CAGASTRNQPQHF. The CDR3 region has the DNA TGTGCCGGGGCTTCCACCCGCAATCAGCCCCAGCATTTT.

The CDR3, as DNA: TGTGCCAGTAGTATAACAGGGAGACAACAGCCCCAGCATTTT. It encodes CASSITGRQQPQHF. The chain uses TRBV19 and TRBJ1-5, with D perhaps TRBD1 (6 bases). CDR3 length equals 14 residues. Trimming took off 2 bases at V and 7 bases at J, with 12 bases between the two ends. CDR1 is LNHDA and CDR2 is SQIVND in the germline V gene (reference sequence).

This clonotype was seen a handful of times. The V and J genes are TRBV5-1 and TRBJ2-5; weak D call: TRBD2 (7 bases). V dropped 4 bases and J dropped 2 bases, with 21 bases sitting between them. Per germline, CDR1 SGHRS and CDR2 YFSETQ. This CDR3 spans 17 amino acids. CDR3 protein: CASSLLSGTGTQETQYF. For the CDR3, the DNA is TGCGCCAGCAGCCTGCTAAGCGGGACCGGGACACAAGAGACCCAGTACTTC. The variable domain in full, completed from reference TRBV5-1 and TRBJ2-5, reads KAGVTQTPRYLIKTRGQQVTLSCSPISGHRSVSWYQQTPGQGLQFLFEYFSETQRNKGNFPGRFSGRQFSNSRSEMNVSTLELGDSALYLCASSLLSGTGTQETQYFGPGTRLLVL.

This clonotype was seen repeatedly, ten times or more. J is TRBJ1-1 and V is TRBV5-1; D is unresolved. Deletions cut 3 bases from V and 7 bases from J, with 16 bases between. CDR1 is SGHRS, CDR2 YFSETQ, per germline. This CDR3 comprises 14 residues. CDR3 bases: TGCGCCAGCAGCTCCAAAACATCCGGTATTGAAGCTTTCTTT. Its translation: CASSSKTSGIEAFF.

The chain recombines TRBV9 with TRBJ1-2; D gene unclear. The CDR3 contains 15 residues. Germline V lookup: CDR1 SGDLS, CDR2 YYNGEE. The V and J ends lost 0 bases and 4 bases respectively, with 13 bases between them. CDR3 nucleotides: TGTGCCAGCAGCGTAGAACCCCTCGGGGTCTATGGCTACACCTTC. It encodes CASSVEPLGVYGYTF.

This clonotype appeared many times. The chain has TRBV24-1 and TRBJ1-4; D not resolved. CDR1 is KGHDR and CDR2 is SFDVKD in the germline V gene. V was pared by 1 base and J by 8 bases, with 10 bases between. The CDR3 length is 14 residues. The CDR3 sequence: CATSDFWHPEKLFF. CDR3 nucleotides: TGTGCCACCAGTGATTTTTGGCATCCGGAAAAACTGTTTTTT.

This clonotype was found many times. Relative to the germline gene, one junction end is altered; a read error may explain this. J is TRBJ1-2 and V is TRBV29-1; D gene unclear. This CDR3 spans 13 amino acids. Per germline, CDR1 SQVTM and CDR2 ANQGSEA. CDR3 sequence reads: CSVDGEEYGFLGF. CDR3 sequence (DNA): TGCAGCGTTGACGGGGAGGAGTATGGCTTTCTTGGTTTC.

As to this clonotype: Sequence at one end of the junction differs from germline and may be a read error. The chain employs TRBV10-3 and TRBJ2-7; tentative D call: TRBD2 (5 bases). The CDR3 loop spans 16 amino acids. Germline assignment: CDR1 ENHRY and CDR2 SYGVKD. CDR3 sequence: CASSYSEVGVLYEQYF. For the CDR3, the DNA is TGTGCCAGCAGTTACTCGGAGGTGGGAGTCCTATACGAGCAGTACTTC.

Only a few counts were recorded for this clonotype. In DNA, the CDR3 is TGCGCCAGCAGTGCCGGACTAGCGGGAGCCCCCGGGCCCTACGAGCAGTACTTC. This sequence encodes CASSAGLAGAPGPYEQYF. The V gene is TRBV10-2, the J gene TRBJ2-7, with 13 positions matching TRBD2. The V gene's germline CDR1 is WSHSY and CDR2 SAAADI. J was trimmed by 2 bases and V by 4 bases; bases with no gene match: 11. The CDR3 is 18 residues long.

V is TRBV28 and J is TRBJ1-3; the match to TRBD1 covers 8 bases. CDR1 MDHEN and CDR2 SYDVKM come from the germline V gene. There are 17 residues in the CDR3. After removal of 6 bases from V and 4 bases from J, the junction contained 14 bases not matched to a gene. CDR3 amino acids: CASRNDRGSSSGNTIYF. Written as DNA, the CDR3 is TGTGCCAGCAGAAACGACAGGGGCTCATCTTCCGGAAACACCATATATTTT.